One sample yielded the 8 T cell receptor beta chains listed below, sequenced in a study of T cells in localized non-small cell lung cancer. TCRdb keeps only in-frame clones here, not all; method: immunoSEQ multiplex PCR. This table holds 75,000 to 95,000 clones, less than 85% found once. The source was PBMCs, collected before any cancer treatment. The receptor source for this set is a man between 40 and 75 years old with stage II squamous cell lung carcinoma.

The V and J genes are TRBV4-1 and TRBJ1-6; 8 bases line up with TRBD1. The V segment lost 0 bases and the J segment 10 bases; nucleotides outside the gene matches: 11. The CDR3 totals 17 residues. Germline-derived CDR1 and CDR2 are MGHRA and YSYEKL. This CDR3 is CASSQEWWETGDSPLHF. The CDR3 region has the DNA TGCGCCAGCAGCCAAGAGTGGTGGGAGACAGGGGACTCACCCCTCCACTTT.

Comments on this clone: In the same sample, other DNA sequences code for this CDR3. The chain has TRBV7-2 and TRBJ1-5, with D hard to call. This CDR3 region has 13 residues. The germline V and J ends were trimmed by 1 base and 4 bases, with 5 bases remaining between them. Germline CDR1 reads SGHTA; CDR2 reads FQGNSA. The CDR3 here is CASSLEQNQPQHF. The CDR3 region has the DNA TGTGCCAGCAGCTTAGAACAGAATCAGCCCCAGCATTTT.

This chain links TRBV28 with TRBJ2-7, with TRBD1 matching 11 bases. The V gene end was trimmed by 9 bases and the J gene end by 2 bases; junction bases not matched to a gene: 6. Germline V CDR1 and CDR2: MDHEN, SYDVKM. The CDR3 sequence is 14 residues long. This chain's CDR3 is CASGGGQGAYEQYF. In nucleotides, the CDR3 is TGTGCCAGTGGTGGGGGACAGGGGGCCTACGAGCAGTACTTC.

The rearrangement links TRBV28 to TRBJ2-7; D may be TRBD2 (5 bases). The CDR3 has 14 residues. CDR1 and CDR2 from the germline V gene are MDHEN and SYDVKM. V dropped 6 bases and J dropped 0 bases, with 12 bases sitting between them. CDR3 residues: CASRGSGSSYEQYF. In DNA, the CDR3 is TGTGCCAGCAGAGGTTCGGGAAGCTCCTACGAGCAGTACTTC.

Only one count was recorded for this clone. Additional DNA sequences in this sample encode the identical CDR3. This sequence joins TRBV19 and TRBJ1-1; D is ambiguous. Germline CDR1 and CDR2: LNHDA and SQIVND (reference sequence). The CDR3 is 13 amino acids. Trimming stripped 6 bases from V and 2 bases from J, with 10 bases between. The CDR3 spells CASSTSLNTEAFF. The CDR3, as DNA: TGTGCCAGTAGCACGTCCCTAAACACTGAAGCTTTCTTT.

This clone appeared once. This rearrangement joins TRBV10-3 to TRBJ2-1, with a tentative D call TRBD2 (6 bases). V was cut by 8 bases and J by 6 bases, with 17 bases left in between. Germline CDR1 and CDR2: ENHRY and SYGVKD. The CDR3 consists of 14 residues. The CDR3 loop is CAIEAGGSRNEQFF. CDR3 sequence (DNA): TGTGCCATCGAGGCTGGGGGGTCTCGCAATGAGCAGTTCTTC.

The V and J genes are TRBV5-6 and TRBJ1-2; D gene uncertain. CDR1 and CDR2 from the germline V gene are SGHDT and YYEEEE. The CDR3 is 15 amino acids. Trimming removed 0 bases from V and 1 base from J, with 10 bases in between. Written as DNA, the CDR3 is TGTGCCAGCAGCTTGGCCGGCAGACATAACTATGGCTACACCTTC. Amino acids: CASSLAGRHNYGYTF.

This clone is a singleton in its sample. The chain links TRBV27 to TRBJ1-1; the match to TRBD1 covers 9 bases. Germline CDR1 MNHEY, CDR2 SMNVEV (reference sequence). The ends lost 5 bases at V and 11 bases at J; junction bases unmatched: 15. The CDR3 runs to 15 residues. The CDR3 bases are TGTGCCAGCAGTCCTTTTTCCGGGACAGGGACGGACGCTTTCTTT. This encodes CASSPFSGTGTDAFF.